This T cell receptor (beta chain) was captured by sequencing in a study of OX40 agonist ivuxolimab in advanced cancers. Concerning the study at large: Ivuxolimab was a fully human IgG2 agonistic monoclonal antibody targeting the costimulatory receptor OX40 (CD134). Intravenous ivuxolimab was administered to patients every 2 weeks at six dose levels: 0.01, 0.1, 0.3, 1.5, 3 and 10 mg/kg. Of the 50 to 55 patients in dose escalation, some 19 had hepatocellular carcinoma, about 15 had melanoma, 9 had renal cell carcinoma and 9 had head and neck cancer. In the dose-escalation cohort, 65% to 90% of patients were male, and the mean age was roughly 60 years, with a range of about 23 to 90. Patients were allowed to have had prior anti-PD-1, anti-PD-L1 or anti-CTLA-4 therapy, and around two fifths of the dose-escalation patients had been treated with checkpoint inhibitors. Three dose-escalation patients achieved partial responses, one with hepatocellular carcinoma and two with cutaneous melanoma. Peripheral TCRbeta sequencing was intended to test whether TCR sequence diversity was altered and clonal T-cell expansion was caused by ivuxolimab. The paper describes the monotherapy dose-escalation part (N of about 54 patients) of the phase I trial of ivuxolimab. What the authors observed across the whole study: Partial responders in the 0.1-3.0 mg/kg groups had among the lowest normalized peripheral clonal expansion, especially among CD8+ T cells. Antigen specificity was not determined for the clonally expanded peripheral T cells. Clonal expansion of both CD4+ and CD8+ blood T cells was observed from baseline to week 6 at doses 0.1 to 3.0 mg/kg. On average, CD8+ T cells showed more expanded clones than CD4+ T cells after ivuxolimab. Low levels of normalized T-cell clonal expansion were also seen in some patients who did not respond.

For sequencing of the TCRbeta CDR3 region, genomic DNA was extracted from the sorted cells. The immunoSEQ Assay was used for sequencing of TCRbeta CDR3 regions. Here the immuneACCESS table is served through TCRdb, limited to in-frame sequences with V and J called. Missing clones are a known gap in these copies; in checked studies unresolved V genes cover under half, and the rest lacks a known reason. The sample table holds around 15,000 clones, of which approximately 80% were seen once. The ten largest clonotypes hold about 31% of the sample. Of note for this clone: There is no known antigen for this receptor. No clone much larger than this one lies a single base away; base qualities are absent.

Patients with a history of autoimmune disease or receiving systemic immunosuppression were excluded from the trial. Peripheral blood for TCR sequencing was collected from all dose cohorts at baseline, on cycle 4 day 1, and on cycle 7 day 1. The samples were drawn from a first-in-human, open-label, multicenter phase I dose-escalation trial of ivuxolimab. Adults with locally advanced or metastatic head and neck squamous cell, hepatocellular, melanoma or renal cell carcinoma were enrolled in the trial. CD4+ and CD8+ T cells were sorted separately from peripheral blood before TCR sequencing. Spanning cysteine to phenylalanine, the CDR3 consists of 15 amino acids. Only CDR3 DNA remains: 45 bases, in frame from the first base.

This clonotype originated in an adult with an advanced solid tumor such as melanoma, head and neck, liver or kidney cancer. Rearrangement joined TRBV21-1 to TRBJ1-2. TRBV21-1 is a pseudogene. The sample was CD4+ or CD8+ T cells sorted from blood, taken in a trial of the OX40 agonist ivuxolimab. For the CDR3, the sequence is CASSKRKGPNYGYTF. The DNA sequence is TGTGCCAGCAGCAAACGTAAGGGCCCAAACTATGGCTACACCTTC.